This T cell receptor (beta chain) was recorded in a study of CD8 T cells in ankylosing spondylitis (dated by TCRdb to between 2016 and 2019). In terms of the full investigation: The study set out to find disease-linked TCR variants by profiling T cell receptor beta repertoires in ankylosing spondylitis patients and healthy donors. The full study cohort was made up of 25 ankylosing spondylitis patients and about a hundred healthy donors. Samples of peripheral blood were taken, and for ankylosing spondylitis patients, synovial fluid was collected as well. Broad study findings and their caveats: The disease-linked clones were reported as significantly enriched in matched synovial fluid samples from ankylosing spondylitis patients. The disease-linked clones had a CD8+ phenotype and were found at relatively low frequencies in peripheral blood. Some TCR beta motif variants had previously been reported in synovial fluid and blood of reactive arthritis patients, which suggested common disease-initiation mechanisms. A TCR beta motif of fewer than 10 highly homologous amino acid variants appeared characteristic of blood from ankylosing spondylitis patients.

This clonotype was seen at least ten times. This clone's antigen is unknown. Base qualities are missing; no much larger clone stands one base away. Trimming leaves V shorter by 7 bases and J shorter by 8 bases, with the junction holding 7 bases beyond the gene matches. As encoded in the germline V gene, CDR1 is SGHRS while CDR2 is YFSETQ. The CDR3 goes from the cysteine to the phenylalanine over 14 residues. Solely the CDR3 DNA is kept, with 42 bases framed from the first base. Reads for this sample came from an Illumina HiSeq 2500. TCR beta libraries were prepared by quantitative 5'-RACE with molecular barcodes. Regarding the original processing steps: A new computational method, built on a probabilistic model of VDJ rearrangement, was used to identify disease-linked TCR variants. TCRdb reran the public reads through fastp at Q25 and MiXCR, keeping productive beta chains. CDR3 protein duplicates are merged, each entry listing the most common genes and DNA. The V and J calls, along with clone size, are taken from TCRdb and not from the paper's own processing. The sample data list roughly 130,000 distinct CDR3 sequences, and roughly 9% of these were observed just once. Of the sample, about 3.6% is held by the ten largest clones.

Rearrangement joined TRBV5-1 to TRBJ2-1, with 12 central nucleotides matching TRBD2. The receptor was isolated from a male donor with ankylosing spondylitis or in good health (not recorded which). The specimen was blood, either unsorted or a sorted T cell fraction (not recorded which). The nucleotides are TGCGCCAGCCAGACTAGCGGGAGTCTCGATGAGCAGTTCTTC. This is translated as CASQTSGSLDEQFF.